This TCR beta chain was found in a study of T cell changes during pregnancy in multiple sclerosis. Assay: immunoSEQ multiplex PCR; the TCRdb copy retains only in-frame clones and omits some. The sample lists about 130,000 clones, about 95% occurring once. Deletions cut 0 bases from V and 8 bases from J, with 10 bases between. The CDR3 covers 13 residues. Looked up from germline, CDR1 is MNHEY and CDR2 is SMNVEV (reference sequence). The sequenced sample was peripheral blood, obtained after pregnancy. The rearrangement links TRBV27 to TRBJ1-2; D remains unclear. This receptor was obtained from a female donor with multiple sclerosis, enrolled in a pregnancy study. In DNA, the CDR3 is TGTGCCAGCAGTTTATCACGGGGTTGGGGCTACACCTTC. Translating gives CASSLSRGWGYTF.